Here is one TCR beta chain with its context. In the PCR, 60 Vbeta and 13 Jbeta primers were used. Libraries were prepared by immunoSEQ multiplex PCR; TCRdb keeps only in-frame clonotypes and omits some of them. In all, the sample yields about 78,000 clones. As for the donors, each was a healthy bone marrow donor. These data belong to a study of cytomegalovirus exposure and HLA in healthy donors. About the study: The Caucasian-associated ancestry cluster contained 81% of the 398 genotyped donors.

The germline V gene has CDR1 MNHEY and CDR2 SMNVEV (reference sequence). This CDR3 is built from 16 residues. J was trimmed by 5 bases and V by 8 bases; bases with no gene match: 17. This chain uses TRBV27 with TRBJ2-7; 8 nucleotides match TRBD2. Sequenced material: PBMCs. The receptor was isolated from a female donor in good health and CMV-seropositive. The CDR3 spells CASLPGSGTPLHEQYF. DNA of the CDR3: TGTGCCAGCCTGCCAGGTAGCGGGACCCCTCTCCACGAGCAGTACTTC.